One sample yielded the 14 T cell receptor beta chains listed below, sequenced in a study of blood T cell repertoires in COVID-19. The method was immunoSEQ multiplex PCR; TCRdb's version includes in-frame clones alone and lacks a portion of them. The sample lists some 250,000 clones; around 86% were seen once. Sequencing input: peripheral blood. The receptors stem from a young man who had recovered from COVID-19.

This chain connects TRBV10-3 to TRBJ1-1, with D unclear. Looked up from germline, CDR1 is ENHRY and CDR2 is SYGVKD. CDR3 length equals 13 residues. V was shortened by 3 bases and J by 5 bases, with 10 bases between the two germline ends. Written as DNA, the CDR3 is TGTGCCATCAGTGACTCCGGGAATACTGAAGCTTTCTTT. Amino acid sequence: CAISDSGNTEAFF.

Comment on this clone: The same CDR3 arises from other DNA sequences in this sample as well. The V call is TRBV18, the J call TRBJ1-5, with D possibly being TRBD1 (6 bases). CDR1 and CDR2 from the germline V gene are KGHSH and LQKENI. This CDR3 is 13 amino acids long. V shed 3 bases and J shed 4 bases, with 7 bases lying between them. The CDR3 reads CASSPDRNQPQHF. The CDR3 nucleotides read TGTGCCAGCTCACCTGACAGGAATCAGCCCCAGCATTTT.

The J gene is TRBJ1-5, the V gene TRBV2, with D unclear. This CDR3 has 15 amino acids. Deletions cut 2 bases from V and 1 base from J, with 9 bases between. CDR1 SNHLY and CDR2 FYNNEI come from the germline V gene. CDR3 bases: TGTGCCAGCAGTGAAATCCCAGGCAGCAATCAGCCCCAGCATTTT. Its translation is CASSEIPGSNQPQHF.

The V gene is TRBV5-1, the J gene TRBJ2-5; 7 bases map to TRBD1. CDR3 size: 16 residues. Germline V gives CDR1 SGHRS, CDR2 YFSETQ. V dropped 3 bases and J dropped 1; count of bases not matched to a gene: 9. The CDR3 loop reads CASSSSGQVVQETQYF. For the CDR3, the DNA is TGCGCCAGCAGCTCCTCTGGACAGGTAGTCCAAGAGACCCAGTACTTC.

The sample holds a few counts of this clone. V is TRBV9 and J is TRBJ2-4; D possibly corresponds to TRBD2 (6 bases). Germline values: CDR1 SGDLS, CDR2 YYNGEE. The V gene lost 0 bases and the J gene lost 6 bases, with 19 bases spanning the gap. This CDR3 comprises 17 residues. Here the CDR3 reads CASSVGPGRPQTNIQYF. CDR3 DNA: TGTGCCAGCAGCGTAGGCCCAGGGAGGCCGCAAACAAACATTCAGTACTTC.

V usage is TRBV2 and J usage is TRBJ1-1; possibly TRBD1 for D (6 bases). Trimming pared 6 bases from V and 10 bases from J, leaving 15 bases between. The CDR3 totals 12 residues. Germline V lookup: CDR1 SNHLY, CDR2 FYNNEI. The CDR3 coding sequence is TGTGCCAGCAGATCCTCCGGGGGGCCAGCTTTCTTT. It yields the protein CASRSSGGPAFF.

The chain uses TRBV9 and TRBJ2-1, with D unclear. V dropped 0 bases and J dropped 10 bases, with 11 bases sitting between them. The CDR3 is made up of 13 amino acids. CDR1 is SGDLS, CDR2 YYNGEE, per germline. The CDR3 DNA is TGTGCCAGCAGCGTAGCATCATGGGCCGAGCAGTTCTTC. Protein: CASSVASWAEQFF.

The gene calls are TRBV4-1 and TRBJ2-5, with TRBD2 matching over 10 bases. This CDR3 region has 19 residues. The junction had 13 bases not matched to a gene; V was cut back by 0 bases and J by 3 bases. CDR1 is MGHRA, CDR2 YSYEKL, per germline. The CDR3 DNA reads TGCGCCAGCAGCCAAGATCCGCGACTAGCGGGCCCTCTTAAAGAGACCCAGTACTTC. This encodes CASSQDPRLAGPLKETQYF.

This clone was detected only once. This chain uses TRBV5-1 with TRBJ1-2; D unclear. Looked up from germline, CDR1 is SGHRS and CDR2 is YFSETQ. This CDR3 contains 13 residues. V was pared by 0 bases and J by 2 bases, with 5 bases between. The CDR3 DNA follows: TGCGCCAGCAGCTTGGACAGCAACTATGGCTACACCTTC. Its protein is CASSLDSNYGYTF. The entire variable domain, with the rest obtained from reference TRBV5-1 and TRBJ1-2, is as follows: KAGVTQTPRYLIKTRGQQVTLSCSPISGHRSVSWYQQTPGQGLQFLFEYFSETQRNKGNFPGRFSGRQFSNSRSEMNVSTLELGDSALYLCASSLDSNYGYTFGSGTRLTVV.

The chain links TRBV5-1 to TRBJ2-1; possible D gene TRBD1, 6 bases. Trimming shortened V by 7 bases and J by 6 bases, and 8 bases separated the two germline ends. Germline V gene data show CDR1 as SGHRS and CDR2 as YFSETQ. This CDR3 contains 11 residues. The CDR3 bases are TGCGCCAGCGCACAGGGCAATGAGCAGTTCTTC. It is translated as CASAQGNEQFF.

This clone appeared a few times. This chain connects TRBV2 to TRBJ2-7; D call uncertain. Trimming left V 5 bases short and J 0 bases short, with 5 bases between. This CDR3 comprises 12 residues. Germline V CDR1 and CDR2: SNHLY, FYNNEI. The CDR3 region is CASSYSSYEQYF. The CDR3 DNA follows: TGTGCCAGCAGTTACAGCTCCTACGAGCAGTACTTC.

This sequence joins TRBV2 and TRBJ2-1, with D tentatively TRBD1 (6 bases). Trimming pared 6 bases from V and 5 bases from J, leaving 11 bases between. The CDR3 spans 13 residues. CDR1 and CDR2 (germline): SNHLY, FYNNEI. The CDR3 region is CASRVDRNNEQFF. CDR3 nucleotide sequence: TGTGCCAGCAGGGTCGACAGGAACAATGAGCAGTTCTTC.

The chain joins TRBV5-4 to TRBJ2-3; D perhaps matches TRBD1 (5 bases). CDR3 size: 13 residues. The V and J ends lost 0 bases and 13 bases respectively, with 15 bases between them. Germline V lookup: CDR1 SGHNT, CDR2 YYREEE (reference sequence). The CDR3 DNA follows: TGTGCCAGCAGCTTGGGTGACGCCCTAGGGGAGTATTTT. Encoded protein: CASSLGDALGEYF.

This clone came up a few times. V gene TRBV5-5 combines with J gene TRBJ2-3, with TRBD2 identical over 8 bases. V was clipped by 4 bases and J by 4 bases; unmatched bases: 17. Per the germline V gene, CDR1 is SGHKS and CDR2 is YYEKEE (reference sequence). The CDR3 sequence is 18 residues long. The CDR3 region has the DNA TGTGCCAGCAGCCCTCCCTTCTCCGGGACTAGGGTCTCAGATACGCAGTATTTT. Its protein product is CASSPPFSGTRVSDTQYF.